The entry that follows covers one TCR beta chain sequence. The antigen is unknown. CDR1 and CDR2 (germline): SGHNT, YENEEA. The CDR3 totals 17 residues. V was trimmed by 4 bases and J by 0 bases, leaving 19 bases between them. The data belong to a study of cytomegalovirus exposure and HLA in healthy donors. The wider study: An early release of data contained tens of millions of unique TCRs, which came from HLA-typed donors. Study-level points and caveats: Productive status was seen about 90% or about 30% of the time for most TCR beta V segments in an earlier analysis.

The PCR employed 60 Vbeta primers together with 13 Jbeta primers. Sequencing used immunoSEQ multiplex PCR; TCRdb keeps in-frame clones, though not all of them. This sample has 150,000 to 200,000 clones, with more than 85% found just once. Sequencing used PBMCs. V and J are TRBV11-3 and TRBJ2-7; possible D gene TRBD2, 6 bases. The receptor was derived from a woman aged 18-35 years in good health and CMV-seronegative. For the CDR3, the DNA is TGTGCCAGCAGCTCCTGGGAGGAGGGGACCCCCTCCTACGAGCAGTACTTC. Translated, it gives CASSSWEEGTPSYEQYF.